The clone carrying this TCR beta chain occurred a few times. The target antigen is unknown. The CDR3 totals 15 residues. V lost 0 bases and J 3 bases, leaving 15 bases between the germline ends. Germline CDR1 and CDR2: DFQATT and SNEGSKA (reference sequence). Each CDR3 protein gets one entry after TCRdb re-called the RT-PCR reads with MiXCR. The sample comprises 750,000 to 850,000 distinct CDR3 sequences, roughly 20% of which are singletons, and 11% rests with the top ten. This sample was taken from a study of response to subunit inactivated influenza vaccine. Study results and limitations: The authors offered the suggestion that each seasonal influenza vaccination recruits few new T cells.

The chain recombines TRBV20-1 with TRBJ2-7, with a weak D call TRBD1 (6 bases). The clonotype comes from a man aged 50 or older who received an inactivated influenza vaccine. The input for sequencing was PBMCs from blood, taken 5 to 6 days after vaccination. The CDR3 sequence: CSARDMAGVYYEQYF. CDR3 sequence (DNA): TGCAGTGCTAGAGATATGGCAGGGGTCTACTACGAGCAGTACTTC.